This T cell receptor beta chain was recovered during a study of OX40 agonist ivuxolimab in advanced cancers. Study-wide background: The mean age was roughly 60 years, ranging from about 20 to 85, with around four fifths of participants male. Findings and caveats of the study: At 0.1 to 3.0 mg/kg and by week 6, CD4+ and CD8+ T cells in the blood had expanded clonally. Expanded clones were, on average, more numerous in CD8+ T cells than in CD4+.

Using immunoSEQ multiplex PCR, the repertoire was profiled, and TCRdb retains in-frame clones only, with some absent. Among about 80,000 clones listed, about 92% were seen once. Regarding this clone: What it binds is not known.

Patients had blood sampled at baseline and again on cycle 4 day 1 and cycle 7 day 1. The germline V gene encodes CDR1 MNHEY and CDR2 SMNVEV (reference sequence). The CDR3 contains 13 residues. V dropped 5 bases and J dropped 7; count of bases not matched to a gene: 5. The sequencing used CD4+ or CD8+ T cells sorted from blood, collected in a trial of the OX40 agonist ivuxolimab. The source of this sequence is an adult with an advanced solid tumor such as melanoma, head and neck, liver or kidney cancer. The chain uses TRBV27 and TRBJ1-2; 9 bases agree with TRBD1. The CDR3 region has the DNA TGTGCCAGCAGTATAGGGACAGGGATTGGCTACACCTTC. Translating it yields CASSIGTGIGYTF.